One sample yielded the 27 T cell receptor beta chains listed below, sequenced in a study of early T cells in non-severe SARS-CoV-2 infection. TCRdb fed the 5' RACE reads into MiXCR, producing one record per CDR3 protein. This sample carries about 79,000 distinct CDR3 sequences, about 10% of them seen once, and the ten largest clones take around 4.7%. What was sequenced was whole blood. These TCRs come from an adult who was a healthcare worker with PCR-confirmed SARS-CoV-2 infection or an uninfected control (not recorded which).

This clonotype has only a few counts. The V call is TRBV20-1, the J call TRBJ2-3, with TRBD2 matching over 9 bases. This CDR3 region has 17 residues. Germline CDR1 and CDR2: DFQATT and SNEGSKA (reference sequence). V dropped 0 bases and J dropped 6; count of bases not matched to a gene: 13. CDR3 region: CSARDSGRGGRSDTQYF. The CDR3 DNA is TGCAGTGCTAGAGATTCTGGGCGGGGGGGCAGGTCGGATACGCAGTATTTT.

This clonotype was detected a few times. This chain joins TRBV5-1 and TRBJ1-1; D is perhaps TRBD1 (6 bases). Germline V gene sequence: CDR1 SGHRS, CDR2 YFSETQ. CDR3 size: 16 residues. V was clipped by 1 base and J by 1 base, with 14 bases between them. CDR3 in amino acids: CASSLRGAGRNTEAFF. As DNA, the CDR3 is TGCGCCAGCAGCTTGCGGGGGGCAGGTCGGAACACTGAAGCTTTCTTT.

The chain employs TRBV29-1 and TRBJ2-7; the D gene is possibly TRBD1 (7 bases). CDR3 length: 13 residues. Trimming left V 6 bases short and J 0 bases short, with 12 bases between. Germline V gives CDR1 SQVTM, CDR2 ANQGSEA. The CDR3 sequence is CSVRGTVSYEQYF. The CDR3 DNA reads TGCAGCGTGCGCGGGACAGTCTCCTACGAGCAGTACTTC.

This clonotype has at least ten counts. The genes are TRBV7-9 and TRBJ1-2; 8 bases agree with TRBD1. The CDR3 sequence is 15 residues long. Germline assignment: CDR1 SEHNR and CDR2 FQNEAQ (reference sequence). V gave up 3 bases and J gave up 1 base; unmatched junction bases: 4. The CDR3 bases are TGTGCCAGCAGCTTGGGGGACAGGATTAACTATGGCTACACCTTC. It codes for CASSLGDRINYGYTF. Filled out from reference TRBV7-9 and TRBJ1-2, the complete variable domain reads DTGVSQNPRHKITKRGQNVTFRCDPISEHNRLYWYRQTLGQGPEFLTYFQNEAQLEKSRLLSDRFSAERPKGSFSTLEIQRTEQGDSAMYLCASSLGDRINYGYTFGSGTRLTVV.

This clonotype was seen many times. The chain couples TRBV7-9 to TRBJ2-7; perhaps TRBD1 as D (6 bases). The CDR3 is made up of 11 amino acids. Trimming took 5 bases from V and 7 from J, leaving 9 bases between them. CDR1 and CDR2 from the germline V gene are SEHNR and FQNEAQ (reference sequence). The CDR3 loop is CASSQGTEQYF. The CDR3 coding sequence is TGTGCCAGCAGCCAAGGGACAGAGCAGTACTTC.

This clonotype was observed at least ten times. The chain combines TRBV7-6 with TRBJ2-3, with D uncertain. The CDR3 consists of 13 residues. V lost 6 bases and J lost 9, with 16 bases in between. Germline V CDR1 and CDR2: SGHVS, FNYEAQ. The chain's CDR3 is CASSFQPAETQYF. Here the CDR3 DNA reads TGTGCCAGCAGTTTTCAACCAGCCGAAACGCAGTATTTT.

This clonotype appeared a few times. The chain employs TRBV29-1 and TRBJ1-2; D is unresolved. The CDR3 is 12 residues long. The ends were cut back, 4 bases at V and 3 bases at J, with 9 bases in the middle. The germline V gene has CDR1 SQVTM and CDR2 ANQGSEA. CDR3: CSVAQDYYGYTF. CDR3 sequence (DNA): TGCAGCGTTGCCCAGGACTACTATGGCTACACCTTC.

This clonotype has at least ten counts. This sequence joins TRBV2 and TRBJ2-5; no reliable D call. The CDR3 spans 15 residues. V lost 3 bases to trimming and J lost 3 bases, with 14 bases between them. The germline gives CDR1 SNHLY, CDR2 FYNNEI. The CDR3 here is CASSESRAGKETQYF. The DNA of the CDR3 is TGTGCCAGCAGTGAGTCCCGGGCAGGAAAAGAGACCCAGTACTTC.

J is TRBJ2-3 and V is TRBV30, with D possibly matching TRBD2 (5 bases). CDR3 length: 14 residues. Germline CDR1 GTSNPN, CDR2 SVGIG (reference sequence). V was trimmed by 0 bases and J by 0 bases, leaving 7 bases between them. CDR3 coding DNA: TGTGCCTGGAGTGTACTAGTAAGCACAGATACGCAGTATTTT. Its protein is CAWSVLVSTDTQYF.

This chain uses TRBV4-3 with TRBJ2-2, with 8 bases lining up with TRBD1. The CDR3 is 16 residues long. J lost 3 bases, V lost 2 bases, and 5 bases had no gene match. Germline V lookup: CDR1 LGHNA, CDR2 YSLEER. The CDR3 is CASSQPDRGDTGELFF. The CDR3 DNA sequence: TGCGCCAGCAGCCAACCCGACAGGGGTGACACCGGGGAGCTGTTTTTT.

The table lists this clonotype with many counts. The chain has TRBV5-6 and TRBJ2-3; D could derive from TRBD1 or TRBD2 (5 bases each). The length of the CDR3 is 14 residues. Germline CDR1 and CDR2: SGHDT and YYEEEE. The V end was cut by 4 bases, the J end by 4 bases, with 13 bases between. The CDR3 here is CASSHWGFSDTQYF. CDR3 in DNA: TGTGCCAGCAGCCACTGGGGGTTTTCAGATACGCAGTATTTT.

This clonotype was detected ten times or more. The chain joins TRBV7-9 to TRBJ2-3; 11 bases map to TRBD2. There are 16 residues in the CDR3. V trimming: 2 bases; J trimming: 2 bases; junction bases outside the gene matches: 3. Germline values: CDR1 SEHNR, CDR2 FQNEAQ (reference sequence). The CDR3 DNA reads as TGTGCCAGCAGCTTACTAGCGGGGGGTCCCACAGATACGCAGTATTTT. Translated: CASSLLAGGPTDTQYF.

The CDR3 is CASSLELFSPLHF. The CDR3 DNA is TGTGCCAGCAGCCTCGAATTGTTTTCACCCCTCCACTTT. The chain is built from TRBV14 and TRBJ1-6; no reliable D call. This CDR3 has 13 residues. Trimming shortened V by 4 bases and J by 9 bases, and 10 bases separated the two germline ends. Looked up from germline, CDR1 is SGHDN and CDR2 is FVKESK.

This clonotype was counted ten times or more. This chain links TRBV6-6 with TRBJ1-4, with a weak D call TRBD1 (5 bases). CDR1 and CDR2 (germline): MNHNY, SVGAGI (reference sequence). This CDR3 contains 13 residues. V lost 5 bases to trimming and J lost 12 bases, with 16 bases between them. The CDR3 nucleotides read TGTGCCAGCAGTCCCCAGGGCCGAGAACAACTGTTTTTT. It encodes CASSPQGREQLFF.

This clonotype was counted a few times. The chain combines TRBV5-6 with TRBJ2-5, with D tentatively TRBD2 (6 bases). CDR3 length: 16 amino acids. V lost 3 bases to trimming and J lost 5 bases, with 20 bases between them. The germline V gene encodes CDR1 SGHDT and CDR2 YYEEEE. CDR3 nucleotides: TGTGCCAGCAGCTCTCCTATGACTGAGCGGGCCGAGACCCAGTACTTC. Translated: CASSSPMTERAETQYF.

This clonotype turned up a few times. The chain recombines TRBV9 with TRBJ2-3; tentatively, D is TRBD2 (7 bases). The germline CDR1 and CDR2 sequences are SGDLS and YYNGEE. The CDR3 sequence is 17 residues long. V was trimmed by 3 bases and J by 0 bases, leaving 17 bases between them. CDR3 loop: CASSEGGALTSTDTQYF. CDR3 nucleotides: TGTGCCAGCAGCGAAGGGGGGGCCTTAACTAGCACAGATACGCAGTATTTT.

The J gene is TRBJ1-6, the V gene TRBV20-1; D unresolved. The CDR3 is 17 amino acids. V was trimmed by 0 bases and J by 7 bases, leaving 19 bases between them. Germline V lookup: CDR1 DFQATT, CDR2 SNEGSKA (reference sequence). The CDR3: CSARDLDALLRNSPLHF. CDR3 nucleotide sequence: TGCAGTGCTAGAGATCTGGACGCCCTCCTCAGGAATTCACCCCTCCACTTT.

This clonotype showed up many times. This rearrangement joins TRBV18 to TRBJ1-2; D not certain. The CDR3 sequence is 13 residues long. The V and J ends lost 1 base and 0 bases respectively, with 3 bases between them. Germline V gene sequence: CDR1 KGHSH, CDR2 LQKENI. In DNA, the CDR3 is TGTGCCAGCTCACCACAGGCTAACTATGGCTACACCTTC. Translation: CASSPQANYGYTF. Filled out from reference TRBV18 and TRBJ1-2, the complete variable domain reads NAGVMQNPRHLVRRRGQEARLRCSPMKGHSHVYWYRQLPEEGLKFMVYLQKENIIDESGMPKERFSAEFPKEGPSILRIQQVVRGDSAAYFCASSPQANYGYTFGSGTRLTVV.

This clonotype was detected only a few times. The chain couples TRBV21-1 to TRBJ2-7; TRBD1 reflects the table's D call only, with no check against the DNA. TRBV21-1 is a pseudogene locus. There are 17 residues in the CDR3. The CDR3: CASSSLEKTGTNNEQYF. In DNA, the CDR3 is TGTGCCAGCAGCAGTCTAGAGAAGACAGGGACGAATAACGAGCAGTACTTC.

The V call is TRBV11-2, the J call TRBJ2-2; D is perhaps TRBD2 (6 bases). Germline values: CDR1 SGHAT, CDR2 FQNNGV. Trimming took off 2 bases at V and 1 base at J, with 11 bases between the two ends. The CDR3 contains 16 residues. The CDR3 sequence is CASSLWRDWNTGELFF. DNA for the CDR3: TGTGCCAGCAGCTTATGGCGGGACTGGAACACCGGGGAGCTGTTTTTT.

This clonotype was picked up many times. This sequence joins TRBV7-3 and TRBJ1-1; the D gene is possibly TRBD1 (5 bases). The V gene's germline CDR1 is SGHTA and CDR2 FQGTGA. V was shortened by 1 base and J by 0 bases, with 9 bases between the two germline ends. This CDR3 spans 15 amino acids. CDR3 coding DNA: TGTGCCAGCAGCTTAAGGGGCAGCATGAACACTGAAGCTTTCTTT. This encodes CASSLRGSMNTEAFF.

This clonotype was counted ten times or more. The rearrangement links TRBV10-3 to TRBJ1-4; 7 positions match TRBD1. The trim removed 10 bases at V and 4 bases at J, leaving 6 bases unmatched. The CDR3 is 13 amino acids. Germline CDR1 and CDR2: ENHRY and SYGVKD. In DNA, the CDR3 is TGTGCCAGCAGGACAGGCGTTAATGAAAAACTGTTTTTT. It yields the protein CASRTGVNEKLFF.

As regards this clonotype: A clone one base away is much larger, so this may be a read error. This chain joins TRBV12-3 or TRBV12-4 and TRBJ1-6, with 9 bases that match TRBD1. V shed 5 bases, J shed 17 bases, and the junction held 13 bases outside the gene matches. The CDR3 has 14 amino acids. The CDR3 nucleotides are TGTGCCAGCAGTGAACAGGGGGCCCCAGAGTTGATCCACTTT. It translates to CASSEQGAPELIHF.

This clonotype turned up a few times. CDR3 sequence (DNA): TGTGCCAGCAGTTTAGGGAGGGCTAATGAGCAGTTCTTC. This sequence encodes CASSLGRANEQFF. V and J are TRBV28 and TRBJ2-1; 7 positions match TRBD2. The CDR3 extends over 13 amino acids. Germline CDR1 reads MDHEN; CDR2 reads SYDVKM. V shed 2 bases and J 7 bases; nucleotides not matched to a gene: 2.

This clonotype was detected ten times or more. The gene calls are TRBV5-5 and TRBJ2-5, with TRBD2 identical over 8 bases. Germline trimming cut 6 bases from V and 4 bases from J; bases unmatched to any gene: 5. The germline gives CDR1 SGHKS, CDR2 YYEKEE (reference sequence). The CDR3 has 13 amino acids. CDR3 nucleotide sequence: TGTGCCAGCATCCGGGGGGGCGGAGAGACCCAGTACTTC. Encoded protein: CASIRGGGETQYF.

CDR3 region: CASSEGLEQYF. CDR3 bases: TGTGCCAGCAGTGAAGGGTTAGAGCAGTACTTC. This chain connects TRBV6-1 to TRBJ2-7; D unresolved. The V end was cut by 1 base, the J end by 7 bases, with 5 bases between. Germline V gene data show CDR1 as MNHNS and CDR2 as SASEGT. The CDR3 has 11 residues.

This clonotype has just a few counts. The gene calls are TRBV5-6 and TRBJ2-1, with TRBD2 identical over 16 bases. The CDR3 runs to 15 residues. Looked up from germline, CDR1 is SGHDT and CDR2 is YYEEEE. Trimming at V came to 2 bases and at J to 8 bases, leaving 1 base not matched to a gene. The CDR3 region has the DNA TGTGCCAGCAGCTTCGGGACTAGCGGGGGGGATGAGCAGTTCTTC. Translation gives CASSFGTSGGDEQFF.